A selection of T cell receptor beta chains follows, all from one sample in a study of shared clonotypes between healthy human individuals. The method was immunoSEQ multiplex PCR; TCRdb's version includes in-frame clones alone and lacks a portion of them. The sample contains approximately 840,000 clones, approximately 96% of which appear only once. The sample comprised naive CD8+ T cells sorted from blood. These receptor sequences come from a young man in good health. The CDR3 runs from the conserved cysteine through the conserved F or W. A D gene is named only where the DNA matches it firmly. Where a row states a size, it is once, few, many or the class of an expanded clone; other rows omit it.

clone_size: .; j_call: TRBJ2-7; v_call: TRBV28; d_call: TRBD2; cdr3_length: 14; cdr3_nt: TGTGCCAGCAGTTTATTTTCTAGCGGCTACGAGCAGTACTTC; cdr3_aa: CASSLFSSGYEQYF
clone_size: .; j_call: TRBJ1-4; v_call: TRBV30; d_call: .; cdr3_length: 13; cdr3_nt: TGTGCCTGGACAGGCGGACCTAATGAAAAACTGTTTTTT; cdr3_aa: CAWTGGPNEKLFF
clone_size: .; j_call: TRBJ1-1; v_call: TRBV28; d_call: .; cdr3_length: 13; cdr3_nt: TGTGCCAGCTCTACAGTACGTGGGGATGAAGCTTTCTTT; cdr3_aa: CASSTVRGDEAFF
clone_size: .; j_call: TRBJ1-2; v_call: TRBV5-6; d_call: TRBD1; cdr3_length: 16; cdr3_nt: TGTGCCAGCAGTCCGGAGGACAGGGGGCTGGGCTATGGCTACACCTTC; cdr3_aa: CASSPEDRGLGYGYTF
clone_size: .; j_call: TRBJ2-1; v_call: TRBV11-2; d_call: .; cdr3_length: 14; cdr3_nt: TGTGCCAGCAGCTTATTAGCGGACTACAATGAGCAGTTCTTC; cdr3_aa: CASSLLADYNEQFF
clone_size: .; j_call: TRBJ1-2; v_call: TRBV13; d_call: TRBD1; cdr3_length: 15; cdr3_nt: TGTGCCAGCAGCTTAGACAGGGGGCTTGACTATGGCTACACCTTC; cdr3_aa: CASSLDRGLDYGYTF
clone_size: .; j_call: TRBJ2-1; v_call: TRBV15; d_call: .; cdr3_length: 18; cdr3_nt: TGTGCCACCAGCAGCCCCTTGGGAACAGGGGAGGACCACAATGAGCAGTTCTTC; cdr3_aa: CATSSPLGTGEDHNEQFF
clone_size: .; j_call: TRBJ2-1; v_call: TRBV5-4; d_call: .; cdr3_length: 15; cdr3_nt: TGTGCCAGCAGCTTGGTTGGGGAGAAAAGGAATGAGCAGTTCTTC; cdr3_aa: CASSLVGEKRNEQFF
clone_size: .; j_call: TRBJ2-1; v_call: TRBV30; d_call: TRBD2; cdr3_length: 14; cdr3_nt: TGTGCCTGGGGTCCTGGAGCGGGAGAAGTTGAGCAGTTCTTC; cdr3_aa: CAWGPGAGEVEQFF
clone_size: .; j_call: TRBJ2-2; v_call: TRBV28; d_call: .; cdr3_length: 13; cdr3_nt: TGTGCCAGCAGTTTATCTGCCACCGGGGAGCTGTTTTTT; cdr3_aa: CASSLSATGELFF
clone_size: .; j_call: TRBJ2-7; v_call: TRBV27; d_call: .; cdr3_length: 14; cdr3_nt: TGTGCCAGCAGTGGAACAGGGAGATACTACGAGCAGTACTTC; cdr3_aa: CASSGTGRYYEQYF
clone_size: .; j_call: TRBJ1-5; v_call: TRBV4-2; d_call: .; cdr3_length: 17; cdr3_nt: TGTGCCAGCAGCCAAGAGGGGTGGGGGCTGGAGGATCAGCCCCAGCATTTT; cdr3_aa: CASSQEGWGLEDQPQHF
clone_size: .; j_call: TRBJ2-5; v_call: TRBV29-1; d_call: .; cdr3_length: 16; cdr3_nt: TGCAGCGTTGAAGATGGTCTTACGGAAGAGGGAGAGACCCAGTACTTC; cdr3_aa: CSVEDGLTEEGETQYF
clone_size: .; j_call: TRBJ2-1; v_call: TRBV7-9; d_call: .; cdr3_length: 15; cdr3_nt: TGTGCCAGCAGCCTCCGAATAGGGCCGTCCCATGAGCAGTTCTTC; cdr3_aa: CASSLRIGPSHEQFF
clone_size: .; j_call: TRBJ1-2; v_call: TRBV7-9; d_call: TRBD1; cdr3_length: 17; cdr3_nt: TGTGCCAGCAGAGACCGGGACAGGGGTGAGGAAAGCTATGGCTACACCTTC; cdr3_aa: CASRDRDRGEESYGYTF
clone_size: .; j_call: TRBJ2-7; v_call: TRBV5-4; d_call: TRBD1; cdr3_length: 14; cdr3_nt: TGTGCCACAACCGGGACAGGGAGATCCTACGAGCAGTACTTC; cdr3_aa: CATTGTGRSYEQYF
clone_size: .; j_call: TRBJ2-7; v_call: TRBV7-2; d_call: .; cdr3_length: 13; cdr3_nt: TGTGCCAGCAGCTTAGGCCCCTGGGCCGAGCAGTACTTC; cdr3_aa: CASSLGPWAEQYF
clone_size: .; j_call: TRBJ2-1; v_call: TRBV25-1; d_call: .; cdr3_length: 12; cdr3_nt: TGTGCCAGCAGTGTACAGGGAAATGAGCAGTTCTTC; cdr3_aa: CASSVQGNEQFF
clone_size: .; j_call: TRBJ2-1; v_call: TRBV5-4; d_call: TRBD2; cdr3_length: 15; cdr3_nt: TGTGCCAGCAGTCCACTAGCGGGAGGGAGGAATGAGCAGTTCTTC; cdr3_aa: CASSPLAGGRNEQFF
clone_size: .; j_call: TRBJ2-7; v_call: TRBV4-1; d_call: .; cdr3_length: 15; cdr3_nt: TGCGCCAGCAGCCAAGTAACAGGGAGATTGTACGAGCAGTACTTC; cdr3_aa: CASSQVTGRLYEQYF
clone_size: once; j_call: TRBJ2-1; v_call: TRBV27; d_call: TRBD1; cdr3_length: 15; cdr3_nt: TGTGCCAGCAGTTCAGGGACAGGGGTTTACAATGAGCAGTTCTTC; cdr3_aa: CASSSGTGVYNEQFF
clone_size: .; j_call: TRBJ2-5; v_call: TRBV12-5; d_call: .; cdr3_length: 12; cdr3_nt: TGTGCTAGTGGTTTGCCGAAAGAGACCCAGTACTTC; cdr3_aa: CASGLPKETQYF
clone_size: .; j_call: TRBJ2-7; v_call: TRBV7-2; d_call: .; cdr3_length: 15; cdr3_nt: TGTGCCAGCAGCTTAGAAAGAGGGGTTTTGGGCGAGCAGTACTTC; cdr3_aa: CASSLERGVLGEQYF
clone_size: .; j_call: TRBJ2-3; v_call: TRBV5-4; d_call: TRBD2; cdr3_length: 16; cdr3_nt: TGTGCCAGCAGCTTGCCGAGCGGGACTAGCACAGATACGCAGTATTTT; cdr3_aa: CASSLPSGTSTDTQYF
clone_size: .; j_call: TRBJ1-1; v_call: TRBV27; d_call: .; cdr3_length: 12; cdr3_nt: TGTGCCAGCAGTTTGGCCGGGGATGAAGCTTTCTTT; cdr3_aa: CASSLAGDEAFF
clone_size: .; j_call: TRBJ2-7; v_call: TRBV7-2; d_call: TRBD2; cdr3_length: 21; cdr3_nt: TGTGCCAGCAGCTTAGCCTATAGTAGGACTAGCGGGAGGATAAATCCCTACGAGCAGTACTTC; cdr3_aa: CASSLAYSRTSGRINPYEQYF
clone_size: .; j_call: TRBJ1-1; v_call: TRBV7-3; d_call: .; cdr3_length: 13; cdr3_nt: TGTGCCAGCAGCTTAAAGGTGGACACTGAAGCTTTCTTT; cdr3_aa: CASSLKVDTEAFF
clone_size: .; j_call: TRBJ2-3; v_call: TRBV27; d_call: TRBD2; cdr3_length: 17; cdr3_nt: TGTGCCAGCAGTGTGCTTGGCCTAGCGGGAGTCTCGTATACGCAGTATTTT; cdr3_aa: CASSVLGLAGVSYTQYF
clone_size: .; j_call: TRBJ1-1; v_call: TRBV27; d_call: .; cdr3_length: 17; cdr3_nt: TGTGCCAGCAGTTTATACCCCCCCTCTCAGGGTCGAACTGAAGCTTTCTTT; cdr3_aa: CASSLYPPSQGRTEAFF
clone_size: .; j_call: TRBJ1-1; v_call: TRBV5-5; d_call: .; cdr3_length: 12; cdr3_nt: TGTGCCAGCAGCCTCTCTAACACTGAAGCTTTCTTT; cdr3_aa: CASSLSNTEAFF
clone_size: .; j_call: TRBJ2-7; v_call: TRBV10-1; d_call: .; cdr3_length: 12; cdr3_nt: TGCGCCAGAAGGGGGGAAGCCTACGAGCAGTACTTC; cdr3_aa: CARRGEAYEQYF
clone_size: .; j_call: TRBJ2-7; v_call: TRBV10-2; d_call: .; cdr3_length: 11; cdr3_nt: TGCGCCAGCAGGACAACCTACGAGCAGTACTTC; cdr3_aa: CASRTTYEQYF
clone_size: .; j_call: TRBJ2-1; v_call: TRBV9; d_call: .; cdr3_length: 12; cdr3_nt: TGTGCCAGCAGCGTAGACGGCAATGAGCAGTTCTTC; cdr3_aa: CASSVDGNEQFF
clone_size: .; j_call: TRBJ2-1; v_call: TRBV27; d_call: TRBD2; cdr3_length: 14; cdr3_nt: TGTGCCAGTAGGGGACTAGCCTTCCTCAGTGAGCAGTTCTTC; cdr3_aa: CASRGLAFLSEQFF
clone_size: .; j_call: TRBJ2-1; v_call: TRBV19; d_call: .; cdr3_length: 12; cdr3_nt: TGTGCCAGTAGTATAGGGTATGGTGAGCAGTTCTTC; cdr3_aa: CASSIGYGEQFF
clone_size: .; j_call: TRBJ1-3; v_call: TRBV29-1; d_call: .; cdr3_length: 13; cdr3_nt: TGCAGCGGACGCGAGGTTAATGGAAACACCATATATTTT; cdr3_aa: CSGREVNGNTIYF
clone_size: .; j_call: TRBJ2-7; v_call: TRBV4-3; d_call: .; cdr3_length: 13; cdr3_nt: TGCGCCAGCAGCCAAGATCTGAATTACGAGCAGTACTTC; cdr3_aa: CASSQDLNYEQYF
clone_size: .; j_call: TRBJ2-7; v_call: TRBV5-8; d_call: TRBD1; cdr3_length: 14; cdr3_nt: TGTGCCAGCAGCTTAGGACAGGGAAGGAACGAGCAGTACTTC; cdr3_aa: CASSLGQGRNEQYF
clone_size: once; j_call: TRBJ2-7; v_call: TRBV5-1; d_call: .; cdr3_length: 14; cdr3_nt: TGCGCCAGCAGCTTGTTGTCCGGGGCCTACGAGCAGTACTTC; cdr3_aa: CASSLLSGAYEQYF
clone_size: .; j_call: TRBJ2-1; v_call: TRBV7-9; d_call: .; cdr3_length: 15; cdr3_nt: TGTGCCAGCAGCCGTAACTCCGATAGCGGCAATGAGCAGTTCTTC; cdr3_aa: CASSRNSDSGNEQFF
clone_size: .; j_call: TRBJ1-5; v_call: TRBV6-5; d_call: .; cdr3_length: 13; cdr3_nt: TGTGCCAGCAGTCCAGGGTCCCATCAGCCCCAGCATTTT; cdr3_aa: CASSPGSHQPQHF
clone_size: once; j_call: TRBJ2-3; v_call: TRBV29-1; d_call: .; cdr3_length: 18; cdr3_nt: TGCAGCGTTGAGTATTTCTCAGGGCCCGCGGTAAACACAGATACGCAGTATTTT; cdr3_aa: CSVEYFSGPAVNTDTQYF
clone_size: .; j_call: TRBJ2-1; v_call: TRBV19; d_call: .; cdr3_length: 13; cdr3_nt: TGTGCCAGTAGTACTCGGACTTACAATGAGCAGTTCTTC; cdr3_aa: CASSTRTYNEQFF
clone_size: .; j_call: TRBJ2-1; v_call: TRBV6-6; d_call: .; cdr3_length: 13; cdr3_nt: TGTGCCAGCAGCCGAACTAACTACAATGAGCAGTTCTTC; cdr3_aa: CASSRTNYNEQFF
clone_size: .; j_call: TRBJ2-1; v_call: TRBV25-1; d_call: .; cdr3_length: 15; cdr3_nt: TGTGCCAGCAGTGACCCACTAGGAGGTTACAATGAGCAGTTCTTC; cdr3_aa: CASSDPLGGYNEQFF
clone_size: .; j_call: TRBJ2-7; v_call: TRBV11-2; d_call: .; cdr3_length: 15; cdr3_nt: TGTGCCAGCAGCCCGGAACAGGCTCCATCCTACGAGCAGTACTTC; cdr3_aa: CASSPEQAPSYEQYF
clone_size: .; j_call: TRBJ2-3; v_call: TRBV2; d_call: .; cdr3_length: 13; cdr3_nt: TGTGCCAGCAGCGGAGGGGCTCCAGATACGCAGTATTTT; cdr3_aa: CASSGGAPDTQYF
clone_size: .; j_call: TRBJ1-4; v_call: TRBV7-9; d_call: TRBD1; cdr3_length: 14; cdr3_nt: TGTGCCAGCAGCTTATTGGGACAGGGCCAAAAACTGTTTTTT; cdr3_aa: CASSLLGQGQKLFF
clone_size: .; j_call: TRBJ2-7; v_call: TRBV28; d_call: TRBD1; cdr3_length: 14; cdr3_nt: TGTGCCAGTTGTCTTGGGACAGGGTTCTCCCTCCAGTACTTC; cdr3_aa: CASCLGTGFSLQYF
clone_size: .; j_call: TRBJ2-7; v_call: TRBV9; d_call: .; cdr3_length: 14; cdr3_nt: TGTGCCAGCAGCGCCGAAGGGGTTTCCTACGAGCAGTACTTC; cdr3_aa: CASSAEGVSYEQYF
clone_size: .; j_call: TRBJ2-1; v_call: TRBV7-9; d_call: .; cdr3_length: 13; cdr3_nt: TGTGCCAGCAGCTTAGACCTCGGGAATGAGCAGTTCTTC; cdr3_aa: CASSLDLGNEQFF